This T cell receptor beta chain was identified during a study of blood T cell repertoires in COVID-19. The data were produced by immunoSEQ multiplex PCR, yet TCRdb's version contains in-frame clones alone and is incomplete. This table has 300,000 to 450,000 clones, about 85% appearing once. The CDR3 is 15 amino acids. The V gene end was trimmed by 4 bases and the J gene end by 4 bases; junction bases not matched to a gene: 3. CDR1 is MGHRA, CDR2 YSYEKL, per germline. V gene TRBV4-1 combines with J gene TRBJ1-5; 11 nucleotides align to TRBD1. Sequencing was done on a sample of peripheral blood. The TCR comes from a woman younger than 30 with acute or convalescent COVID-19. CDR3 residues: CASSLGQGGNQPQHF. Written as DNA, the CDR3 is TGCGCCAGCAGCCTGGGACAGGGGGGTAATCAGCCCCAGCATTTT.